This T cell receptor (beta chain) was retrieved from a study of blood T cell repertoires in COVID-19. Turning to the study itself: Nucleic acid was either cDNA or gDNA, and it came from T cells, B-cell-depleted T cells, or PBMCs.

Study members were between 18 and 89 years old and lived in about two dozen US regions. Authors' processing steps: The assay estimated nucleated cells by amplifying reference gene primers. Measured with immunoSEQ multiplex PCR; TCRdb has only the in-frame clones, and not every one. V and J calls and clone size are those listed in that table; D and trimming were worked out from the DNA. The table includes under 300,000 clones, approximately 86% detected once. With V trimmed by 2 bases and J by 5 bases, 6 bases remained unmatched. The CDR3 is 15 amino acids. Germline loops: CDR1 SGHVS, CDR2 FQNEAQ. The chain is built from TRBV7-8 and TRBJ2-3, with 8 bases lining up with TRBD2. This TCR was sampled from a woman in her thirties who had recovered from COVID-19. Material for sequencing was PBMCs or T cells enriched from blood (not recorded which). CDR3 in amino acids: CASSLPGGPGDTQYF. The CDR3 nucleotides are TGTGCCAGCAGCTTACCGGGAGGGCCCGGAGATACGCAGTATTTT.